One sample yielded the 22 T cell receptor beta chains listed below, sequenced in a study of neurological immune-mediated disorders. As for time point: longitudinal time-point 3. Each CDR3 protein gets one entry after TCRdb re-called the 5' RACE reads with MiXCR. This sample has 93,000 or so distinct CDR3 sequences, with less than 14% found just once. Sequencing was performed on PBMCs. These TCRs come from a female donor with HTLV-1-associated myelopathy (HAM/TSP).

This sequence joins TRBV20-1 and TRBJ2-1; D not certain. Per the germline V gene, CDR1 is DFQATT and CDR2 is SNEGSKA (reference sequence). The CDR3 loop spans 15 amino acids. Between the trimmed V and J ends, which lost 0 bases and 3 bases, there was a span of 12 bases. The chain's CDR3 is CSARDRKGIYNEQFF. DNA for the CDR3: TGCAGTGCTAGAGATCGAAAAGGGATCTACAATGAGCAGTTCTTC.

This clonotype was found many times. The chain is built from TRBV5-1 and TRBJ2-2, with D uncertain. V dropped 4 bases and J dropped 1 base, with 8 bases sitting between them. CDR1 and CDR2 from the germline V gene are SGHRS and YFSETQ. The length of the CDR3 is 14 residues. Here the CDR3 reads CASSESLNTGELFF. As DNA, the CDR3 is TGCGCCAGCAGCGAAAGCCTGAACACCGGGGAGCTGTTTTTT.

Only a few counts were recorded for this clonotype. The V and J genes are TRBV7-2 and TRBJ2-1; no reliable D call. V was shortened by 1 base and J by 3 bases, with 10 bases between the two germline ends. Germline lookup yields CDR1 SGHTA and CDR2 FQGNSA. The CDR3 is 15 amino acids. Written as DNA, the CDR3 is TGTGCCAGCAGCTTAGGGCCGAGCGACTACAATGAGCAGTTCTTC. Its translation: CASSLGPSDYNEQFF.

This clonotype was observed many times. The chain carries TRBV28 and TRBJ1-1; no clear D. Germline values: CDR1 MDHEN, CDR2 SYDVKM. The CDR3 covers 13 residues. V was cut by 6 bases and J by 2 bases, with 10 bases left in between. In DNA form, the CDR3 reads TGTGCCAGCAGCCCCACTGACAACACTGAAGCTTTCTTT. It translates to CASSPTDNTEAFF.

This clonotype was detected many times. This chain connects TRBV10-1 to TRBJ1-5; D not resolved. CDR3 length equals 13 residues. The germline V and J ends were trimmed by 0 bases and 6 bases, with 6 bases remaining between them. Germline V CDR1 and CDR2: WNHNN, SYGVQD (reference sequence). The CDR3 DNA follows: TGCGCCAGCAGTGAGTCAACGGGTCAGCCCCAGCATTTT. This translates into CASSESTGQPQHF.

This chain joins TRBV5-1 and TRBJ2-2; D is undetermined. There are 12 residues in the CDR3. Germline V gene data show CDR1 as SGHRS and CDR2 as YFSETQ. Trimming took off 6 bases at V and 2 bases at J, with 5 bases between the two ends. The CDR3 protein is CASTENTGELFF. For the CDR3, the DNA is TGCGCCAGCACAGAAAACACCGGGGAGCTGTTTTTT.

The rearrangement links TRBV11-2 to TRBJ2-7, with 9 nucleotides matching TRBD2. The CDR3 has 16 amino acids. The J segment lost 2 bases and the V segment lost 4 bases, leaving 9 bases of the junction unmatched. Germline V gene sequence: CDR1 SGHAT, CDR2 FQNNGV. The CDR3 here is CASSYGLAGDTYEQYF. In DNA, the CDR3 is TGTGCCAGCAGCTATGGCTTAGCGGGGGACACCTACGAGCAGTACTTC. Complete variable domain (other parts from reference TRBV11-2 and TRBJ2-7): EAGVAQSPRYKIIEKRQSVAFWCNPISGHATLYWYQQILGQGPKLLIQFQNNGVVDDSQLPKDRFSAERLKGVDSTLKIQPAKLEDSAVYLCASSYGLAGDTYEQYFGPGTRLTVT.

This clonotype was observed a few times. The gene calls are TRBV27 and TRBJ2-3; D unclear. Trimming removed 4 bases at V and 1 base at J, with 9 bases between. The germline V gene encodes CDR1 MNHEY and CDR2 SMNVEV (reference sequence). The CDR3 runs 14 residues. CDR3 residues: CASSSQKGTDTQYF. Here the CDR3 DNA reads TGTGCCAGCAGTTCCCAAAAAGGCACAGATACGCAGTATTTT.

This clonotype has a count of ten or more. The V and J genes are TRBV29-1 and TRBJ1-1, with D possibly matching TRBD1 (6 bases). The germline gives CDR1 SQVTM, CDR2 ANQGSEA. The CDR3 totals 12 residues. V lost 3 bases and J 1 base, leaving 6 bases between the germline ends. For the CDR3, the DNA is TGCAGCGTTGACAGGGGGAACACTGAAGCTTTCTTT. Its protein product is CSVDRGNTEAFF.

This clonotype was found many times. The chain is built from TRBV6-5 and TRBJ2-2; D call uncertain. The length of the CDR3 is 17 residues. The germline V gene has CDR1 MNHEY and CDR2 SVGAGI. V lost 0 bases and J 0 bases, leaving 11 bases between the germline ends. CDR3 protein: CASSYSARRANTGELFF. The CDR3 nucleotides read TGTGCCAGCAGTTACTCAGCTCGCCGAGCGAACACCGGGGAGCTGTTTTTT.

This clonotype was detected a few times. The chain couples TRBV11-2 to TRBJ2-7; D ambiguous. CDR1 SGHAT and CDR2 FQNNGV come from the germline V gene. CDR3 length: 15 amino acids. V lost 0 bases to trimming and J lost 3 bases, with 12 bases between them. CDR3 bases: TGTGCCAGCAGCTTAGACCTGGGATCAAACTACGAGCAGTACTTC. Protein product: CASSLDLGSNYEQYF.

This clonotype was detected ten times or more. V and J are TRBV6-5 and TRBJ2-6; D is uncertain. Trimming left V 7 bases short and J 0 bases short, with 13 bases between. From germline, CDR1 is MNHEY and CDR2 SVGAGI. The length of the CDR3 is 16 residues. In DNA, the CDR3 is TGTGCCAGCACCCCTTATATAGACTCTGGGGCCAACGTCCTGACTTTC. Translating it yields CASTPYIDSGANVLTF.

The sample holds many counts of this clonotype. This chain uses TRBV5-1 with TRBJ1-6; 8 nucleotides line up with TRBD1. The CDR3 length is 15 residues. Trimming took 1 base from V and 8 from J; bases not matched to a gene: 5. The germline V gene encodes CDR1 SGHRS and CDR2 YFSETQ. Here the CDR3 reads CASSLRTGRDSPLHF. The CDR3 bases are TGCGCCAGCAGCTTGAGGACAGGGCGGGATTCACCCCTCCACTTT.

This clonotype came up many times. The genes are TRBV12-3 or TRBV12-4 and TRBJ1-4; D ambiguous. The CDR3 is 11 residues long. Trimming pared 1 base from V and 10 bases from J, leaving 4 bases between. Here the CDR3 DNA reads TGTGCCAGCAGTTTAGGAGGAAAACTGTTTTTT. Amino acids: CASSLGGKLFF.

As for this clonotype: A much larger clone lies one base from this, so it may be a read error. The rearrangement links TRBV29-1 to TRBJ2-7, with D perhaps matching TRBD1 or TRBD2 (6 bases each). Germline V gene sequence: CDR1 SQVTM, CDR2 ANQGSEA. This CDR3 is built from 14 residues. The CDR3 is CIVEGPGASYEQYF. CDR3 nucleotides: TGCATCGTTGAAGGGCCGGGGGCCTCCTACGAGCAGTACTTC.

This rearrangement joins TRBV12-3 or TRBV12-4 to TRBJ2-3; D tentatively reads TRBD1 or TRBD2 (7 bases each). Deletions cut 5 bases from V and 1 base from J, with 16 bases between. There are 16 residues in the CDR3. In DNA form, the CDR3 reads TGTGCCAGCAGTCGTACAGGGGCGGGGGGCACAGATACGCAGTATTTT. Translation: CASSRTGAGGTDTQYF.

This clonotype was recorded at least ten times. J is TRBJ2-7 and V is TRBV5-1; weak D call: TRBD1 (5 bases). This CDR3 region has 15 residues. Trimming shortened V by 4 bases and J by 0 bases, and 14 bases separated the two germline ends. Germline CDR1 is SGHRS and CDR2 is YFSETQ. The CDR3 region is CASSDSSYSSYEQYF. CDR3 DNA: TGCGCCAGCAGCGACAGCAGTTACAGCTCCTACGAGCAGTACTTC.

In its sample, this clonotype was seen many times. In DNA form, the CDR3 reads TGTGCCAGCAGCTTGGGGGGGGTCGGGGCAGATACGCAGTATTTT. It is translated as CASSLGGVGADTQYF. The chain recombines TRBV5-6 with TRBJ2-3; tentatively, D is TRBD2 (6 bases). V lost 0 bases and J 4 bases, leaving 12 bases between the germline ends. This CDR3 is 15 amino acids long. Looked up from germline, CDR1 is SGHDT and CDR2 is YYEEEE.

This clonotype was recorded many times. This chain links TRBV5-1 with TRBJ1-1; D perhaps matches TRBD1 (5 bases). Germline CDR1 SGHRS, CDR2 YFSETQ. This CDR3 region has 17 residues. The V end lost 0 bases, the J end lost 1 base, and 16 bases lay between the germline ends. As DNA, the CDR3 is TGCGCCAGCAGCTTGGGGCTTTCTCGGGGCCCGAACACTGAAGCTTTCTTT. Protein product: CASSLGLSRGPNTEAFF.

Turning to this clonotype: This may come from a read error, since a much larger clone is one base off. J is TRBJ2-1 and V is TRBV5-1; 16 bases align to TRBD2. From germline, CDR1 is SGHRS and CDR2 YFSETQ. V trimming: 3 bases; J trimming: 7 bases; junction bases outside the gene matches: 19. This CDR3 has 21 amino acids. The CDR3 loop is CASSSGLAGGYGTGRGNEQFF. CDR3 nucleotides: TGCGCCAGCAGCTCGGGACTAGCGGGGGGGTATGGAACGGGCCGGGGAAATGAGCAGTTCTTC.

This clonotype was picked up many times. The V gene is TRBV28, the J gene TRBJ2-3; tentative D call: TRBD2 (6 bases). V lost 7 bases and J lost 5, with 19 bases in between. Per germline, CDR1 MDHEN and CDR2 SYDVKM. The CDR3 runs to 15 residues. The CDR3 sequence: CASNSMRGRRDTQYF. The CDR3 nucleotides are TGTGCCAGCAACTCCATGCGGGGCCGACGAGATACGCAGTATTTT.

This clonotype has a count of ten or more. The rearrangement links TRBV3-1 to TRBJ2-3; TRBD2 matches 16 bases. After removal of 4 bases from V and 5 bases from J, the junction contained 18 bases not matched to a gene. This CDR3 has 21 residues. Per the germline V gene, CDR1 is LGHDT and CDR2 is YNNKEL (reference sequence). CDR3 amino acids: CASSPRPGGGLAGGPEDTQYF. The CDR3 DNA reads TGTGCCAGCAGCCCCCGACCGGGAGGGGGACTAGCGGGGGGGCCGGAAGATACGCAGTATTTT.